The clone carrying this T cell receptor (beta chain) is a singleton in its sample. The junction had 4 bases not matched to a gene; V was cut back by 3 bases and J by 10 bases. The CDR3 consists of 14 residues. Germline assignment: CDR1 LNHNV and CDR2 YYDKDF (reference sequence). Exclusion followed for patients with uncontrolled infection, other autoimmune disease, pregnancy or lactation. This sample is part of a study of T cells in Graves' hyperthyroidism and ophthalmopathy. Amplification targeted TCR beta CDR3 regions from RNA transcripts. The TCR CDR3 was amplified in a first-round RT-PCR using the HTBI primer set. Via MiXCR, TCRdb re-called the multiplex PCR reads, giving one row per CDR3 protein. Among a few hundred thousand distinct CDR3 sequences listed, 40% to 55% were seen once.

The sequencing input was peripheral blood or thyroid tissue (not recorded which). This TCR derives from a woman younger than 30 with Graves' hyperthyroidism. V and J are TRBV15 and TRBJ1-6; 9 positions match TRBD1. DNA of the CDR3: TGTGCCACCAGCAGTGGACAGGGGCGCTCACCCCTCCACTTT. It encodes CATSSGQGRSPLHF. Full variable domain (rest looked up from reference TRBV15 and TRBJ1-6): DAMVIQNPRYQVTQFGKPVTLSCSQTLNHNVMYWYQQKSSQAPKLLFHYYDKDFNNEADTPDNFQSRRPNTSFCFLDIRSPGLGDTAMYLCATSSGQGRSPLHFGNGTRLTVT.